Listed here is a single TCR beta chain. A modified ARM-PCR protocol with three rounds of nested PCR amplified TCRbeta. TCRdb used MiXCR to reprocess the multiplex PCR reads, holding one entry per CDR3 protein. The sample lists some 200,000 distinct CDR3 sequences, about 71% seen once, with 20% to 25% in the top ten. The data were taken from a study of tumor and adjacent non-tumor tissue in lung cancer. Germline CDR1 DFQATT, CDR2 SNEGSKA (reference sequence). V lost 4 bases to trimming and J lost 5 bases, with 14 bases between them. The CDR3 consists of 13 residues. This sample's RNA came from whole unsorted tissue.

The material sequenced was lung tumor tissue. This sequence joins TRBV20-1 and TRBJ1-1; D call uncertain. The sequence derives from a man in his sixties with non-small cell lung cancer. The CDR3 protein is CSATSTTGTEAFF. The CDR3 DNA is TGCAGTGCTACCTCCACGACTGGGACTGAAGCTTTCTTT.